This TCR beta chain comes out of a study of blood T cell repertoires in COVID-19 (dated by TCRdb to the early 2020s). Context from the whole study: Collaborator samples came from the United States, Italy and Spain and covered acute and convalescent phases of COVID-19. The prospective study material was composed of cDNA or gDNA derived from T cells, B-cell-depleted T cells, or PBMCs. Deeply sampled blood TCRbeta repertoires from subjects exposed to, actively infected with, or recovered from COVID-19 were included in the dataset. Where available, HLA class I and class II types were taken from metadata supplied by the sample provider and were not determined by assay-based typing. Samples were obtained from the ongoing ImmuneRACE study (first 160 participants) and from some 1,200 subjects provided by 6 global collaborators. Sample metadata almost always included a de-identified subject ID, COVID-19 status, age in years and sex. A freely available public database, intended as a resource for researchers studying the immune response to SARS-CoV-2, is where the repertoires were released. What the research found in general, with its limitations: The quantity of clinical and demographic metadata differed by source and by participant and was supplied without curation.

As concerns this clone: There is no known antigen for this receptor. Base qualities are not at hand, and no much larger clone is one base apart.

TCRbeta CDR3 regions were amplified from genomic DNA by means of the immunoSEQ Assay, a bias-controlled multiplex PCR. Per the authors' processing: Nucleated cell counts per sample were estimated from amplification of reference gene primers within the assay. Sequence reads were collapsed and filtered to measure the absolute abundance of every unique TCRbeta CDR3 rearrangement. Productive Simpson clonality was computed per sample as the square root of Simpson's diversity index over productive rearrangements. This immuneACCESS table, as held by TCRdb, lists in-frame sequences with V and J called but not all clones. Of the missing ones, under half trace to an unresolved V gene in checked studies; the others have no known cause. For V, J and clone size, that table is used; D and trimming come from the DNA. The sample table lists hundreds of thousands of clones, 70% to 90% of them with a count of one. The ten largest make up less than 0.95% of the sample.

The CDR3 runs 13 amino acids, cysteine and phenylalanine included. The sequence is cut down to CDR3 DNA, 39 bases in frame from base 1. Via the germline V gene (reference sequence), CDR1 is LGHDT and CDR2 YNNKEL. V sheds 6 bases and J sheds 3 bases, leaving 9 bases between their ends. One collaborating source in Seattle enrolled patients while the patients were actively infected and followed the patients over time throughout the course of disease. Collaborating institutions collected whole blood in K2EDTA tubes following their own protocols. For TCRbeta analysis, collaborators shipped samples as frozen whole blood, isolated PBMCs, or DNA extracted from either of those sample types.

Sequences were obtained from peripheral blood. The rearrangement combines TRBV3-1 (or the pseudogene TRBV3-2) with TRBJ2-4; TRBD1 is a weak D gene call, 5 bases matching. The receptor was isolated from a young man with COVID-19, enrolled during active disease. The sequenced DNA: TGTGCCAGCAGGGGGCCGAGCAAAAACATTCAGTACTTC. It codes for CASRGPSKNIQYF.